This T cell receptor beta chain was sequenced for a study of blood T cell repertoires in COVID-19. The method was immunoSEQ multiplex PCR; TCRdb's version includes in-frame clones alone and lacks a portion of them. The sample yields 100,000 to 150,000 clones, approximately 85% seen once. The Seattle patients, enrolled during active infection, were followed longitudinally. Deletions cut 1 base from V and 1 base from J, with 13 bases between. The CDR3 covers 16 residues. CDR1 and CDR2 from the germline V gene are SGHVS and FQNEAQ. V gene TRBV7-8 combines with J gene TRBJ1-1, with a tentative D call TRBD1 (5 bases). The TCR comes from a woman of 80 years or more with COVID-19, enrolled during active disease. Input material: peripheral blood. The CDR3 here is CASSLVWGDSNTEAFF. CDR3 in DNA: TGTGCCAGCAGCTTAGTCTGGGGGGATTCGAACACTGAAGCTTTCTTT.